A selection of T cell receptor beta chains follows, all from one sample in a study of cytomegalovirus exposure and HLA in healthy donors. The protocol was immunoSEQ multiplex PCR, while the TCRdb copy is restricted to in-frame clones and leaves out a portion. The repertoire consists of 250,000 to 350,000 clones, with 72% occurring once and the leading ten covering about 2.1%. Material for sequencing was PBMCs. The receptors were gathered from a female donor in good health and CMV-seronegative. The CDR3 runs from the conserved cysteine through the conserved F or W. D genes are given only for firm matches. Clone sizes are given selectively: once, few, many, or a class where the clone is expanded.

-	TRBD2	TRBV9	TRBJ2-2	CASSVVAGEPGELFF	TGTGCCAGCAGCGTAGTTGCGGGAGAGCCCGGGGAGCTGTTTTTT
-	-	TRBV5-1	TRBJ1-3	CASSHGEVSGNTIYF	TGCGCCAGCAGCCACGGGGAAGTCTCTGGAAACACCATATATTTT
-	-	TRBV10-3	TRBJ2-7	CAISEGLRAGEQYF	TGTGCCATCAGTGAGGGGCTACGAGCGGGCGAGCAGTACTTC
-	TRBD1	TRBV6-6	TRBJ1-5	CASRLQGLGQPQHF	TGTGCCAGCAGACTACAGGGGTTGGGTCAGCCCCAGCATTTT
-	TRBD1	TRBV6-1	TRBJ1-5	CASSVRGNNQPQHF	TGTGCCAGCAGTGTCAGGGGGAATAATCAGCCCCAGCATTTT
-	TRBD2	TRBV27	TRBJ2-3	CASSFWTSGSTDTQYF	TGTGCCAGCAGTTTCTGGACTAGCGGGAGCACAGATACGCAGTATTTT
-	-	TRBV29-1	TRBJ1-3	CSVAPSYTSGNTIYF	TGCAGCGTTGCTCCATCCTATACTTCTGGAAACACCATATATTTT
-	-	TRBV28	TRBJ1-2	CASRSRGGYTF	TGTGCCAGCAGGTCCAGGGGTGGCTACACCTTC
once	TRBD2	TRBV18	TRBJ2-7	CASSGTSGYEQYF	TGTGCCAGCTCCGGGACTAGCGGCTACGAGCAGTACTTC
-	TRBD2	TRBV2	TRBJ2-3	CASSEGGGGDTQYF	TGTGCCAGCAGTGAAGGTGGCGGGGGGGATACGCAGTATTTT
-	TRBD1	TRBV2	TRBJ1-2	CASIDRGSGYTF	TGTGCCAGCATCGACAGGGGGAGCGGCTACACCTTC
-	TRBD2	TRBV5-1	TRBJ2-3	CASGHPRLAGEGDTQYF	TGCGCCAGCGGCCACCCCCGACTAGCGGGAGAGGGAGATACGCAGTATTTT
-	TRBD1	TRBV7-9	TRBJ2-7	CASSFKGTGQGTFSYEQYF	TGTGCCAGCAGCTTTAAGGGCACGGGACAGGGCACCTTTTCCTACGAGCAGTACTTC
-	-	TRBV9	TRBJ1-1	CASSVASGGNTEAFF	TGTGCCAGCAGCGTAGCTTCGGGAGGGAACACTGAAGCTTTCTTT
-	TRBD1	TRBV10-3	TRBJ1-5	CAISQQGGSNQPQHF	TGTGCCATCAGCCAACAGGGGGGAAGCAATCAGCCCCAGCATTTT
-	-	TRBV2	TRBJ2-7	CASRFRLEYEQYF	TGTGCCAGCAGATTTAGGTTGGAGTACGAGCAGTACTTC
-	TRBD2	TRBV19	TRBJ2-7	CASSIGLAGYEQYF	TGTGCCAGTAGTATTGGACTAGCGGGCTACGAGCAGTACTTC
-	-	TRBV5-1	TRBJ2-3	CASSLAADTDTQYF	TGCGCCAGCAGCTTGGCAGCGGACACAGATACGCAGTATTTT
-	TRBD2	TRBV7-9	TRBJ2-2	CASSLGSLAGVFGELFF	TGTGCCAGCAGCTTAGGATCCCTAGCGGGAGTTTTCGGGGAGCTGTTTTTT
few	-	TRBV7-9	TRBJ1-1	CASSLSRGSNAAFF	TGTGCCAGCAGCTTAAGTAGGGGCAGTAATGCAGCTTTCTTT
few	TRBD1	TRBV30	TRBJ2-7	CAWSTGAYEQYF	TGTGCCTGGTCGACAGGGGCCTACGAGCAGTACTTC
-	TRBD1	TRBV6-5	TRBJ1-1	CATRQGWFTEAFF	TGTGCCACCAGACAGGGGTGGTTCACTGAAGCTTTCTTT
few	-	TRBV5-1	TRBJ1-4	CASSLISRVGEKLFF	TGCGCCAGCAGCTTGATCAGTCGGGTCGGTGAAAAACTGTTTTTT
few	TRBD1	TRBV20-1	TRBJ2-1	CSGTGGREQFF	TGCAGTGGGACAGGGGGCAGAGAGCAGTTCTTC
-	TRBD2	TRBV7-9	TRBJ2-7	CSSSLSLAVNSYEQYF	TGTTCCAGCAGCTTATCGCTAGCGGTTAACTCCTACGAGCAGTACTTC
-	-	TRBV9	TRBJ1-4	CASSVAPDLSTNEKLFF	TGTGCCAGCAGCGTAGCTCCAGACTTGTCGACTAATGAAAAACTGTTTTTT
-	TRBD2	TRBV11-3	TRBJ2-5	CASSFSGAQETQYF	TGTGCCAGCAGCTTTAGCGGGGCTCAAGAGACCCAGTACTTC
-	TRBD1	TRBV19	TRBJ2-7	CASNDPGQGNYEQYF	TGTGCCAGTAACGACCCGGGACAGGGGAACTACGAGCAGTACTTC
-	-	TRBV18	TRBJ2-1	CASSPKGGGVFYNEQFF	TGTGCCAGCTCCCCCAAAGGGGGCGGGGTTTTTTACAATGAGCAGTTCTTC
-	TRBD2	TRBV7-2	TRBJ2-3	CASSLVGTSGSTDTQYF	TGTGCCAGCAGCTTAGTCGGGACTAGCGGGAGTACAGATACGCAGTATTTT
-	-	TRBV28	TRBJ2-7	CASRVSGTREQYF	TGTGCCAGCAGAGTCAGCGGGACACGCGAGCAGTACTTC
-	-	TRBV18	TRBJ2-7	CASSPAVQGGEQYF	TGTGCCAGCTCACCTGCCGTACAGGGCGGCGAGCAGTACTTC
-	TRBD1	TRBV13	TRBJ2-7	CASSFRYRGSYEQYF	TGTGCCAGCAGCTTTCGATACAGGGGAAGCTACGAGCAGTACTTC
-	-	TRBV7-2	TRBJ1-1	CASNYRVNTEAFF	TGTGCCAGCAACTACAGGGTGAACACTGAAGCTTTCTTT
once	TRBD2	TRBV12-5	TRBJ2-5	CASGPGLAGKKETQYF	TGTGCTAGTGGTCCGGGACTAGCGGGAAAGAAAGAGACCCAGTACTTC
-	-	TRBV30	TRBJ1-1	CAWRDRGGTEAFF	TGTGCCTGGAGGGACCGGGGGGGAACTGAAGCTTTCTTT
-	-	TRBV27	TRBJ1-6	CASSYIALWGRDHSPLHF	TGTGCCAGCAGTTATATAGCCCTTTGGGGCAGGGATCATTCACCCCTCCACTTT
-	-	TRBV25-1	TRBJ1-1	CASSEGGRTEAFF	TGTGCCAGCAGTGAAGGGGGCAGGACTGAAGCTTTCTTT
-	-	TRBV5-1	TRBJ1-1	CASSLRVQSVNTEAFF	TGCGCCAGCAGCTTAAGAGTACAGTCAGTGAACACTGAAGCTTTCTTT
-	TRBD1	TRBV7-9	TRBJ2-5	CASSPTGDGETQYF	TGTGCCAGCAGCCCGACAGGGGATGGGGAGACCCAGTACTTC
once	TRBD2	TRBV5-1	TRBJ2-1	CASSYIAGLYNEQFF	TGCGCCAGCAGCTACATAGCGGGGCTCTACAATGAGCAGTTCTTC
-	-	TRBV7-9	TRBJ2-7	CSSVDSLYSYEQYF	TGTTCCAGCGTAGACAGTTTATACTCCTACGAGCAGTACTTC
few	-	TRBV7-9	TRBJ1-3	CASSPAGSGNTIYF	TGTGCCAGCAGCCCCGCAGGCTCTGGAAACACCATATATTTT
-	-	TRBV6-1	TRBJ1-5	CASRSHGSNQPQHF	TGTGCCAGCAGATCGCACGGGTCTAATCAGCCCCAGCATTTT
-	TRBD2	TRBV11-2	TRBJ2-7	CASRWTSLSYEQYF	TGTGCCAGCAGGTGGACTAGCCTGAGCTACGAGCAGTACTTC
-	-	TRBV2	TRBJ2-5	CASTRLDSTQETQYF	TGTGCCAGCACCAGACTAGATTCTACCCAAGAGACCCAGTACTTC
few	-	TRBV5-1	TRBJ2-1	CASSLGGPGRSVEGEGYNEQFF	TGCGCCAGCAGCTTGGGCGGACCGGGCCGAAGCGTTGAGGGAGAGGGTTACAATGAGCAGTTCTTC
-	-	TRBV28	TRBJ1-6	CASNGGRPSGSPLHF	TGTGCCAGCAACGGGGGTCGTCCAAGTGGGTCACCCCTCCACTTT
few	TRBD2	TRBV7-2	TRBJ2-5	CASSTVAGGGQETQYF	TGTGCCAGCAGCACCGTAGCGGGAGGAGGCCAAGAGACCCAGTACTTC
few	-	TRBV7-9	TRBJ1-2	CASSASDGYTF	TGTGCCAGCAGCGCATCGGATGGCTACACCTTC
-	TRBD2	TRBV9	TRBJ2-3	CASSVESRETDTQYF	TGTGCCAGCAGCGTAGAGTCGCGGGAGACAGATACGCAGTATTTT
-	-	TRBV4-1	TRBJ2-3	CASSQDRGLSTDTQYF	TGCGCCAGCAGCCAAGATAGGGGACTCAGCACAGATACGCAGTATTTT
-	-	TRBV5-1	TRBJ1-2	CASSTQGNGNYGYTF	TGCGCCAGCAGCACACAGGGAAATGGTAACTATGGCTACACCTTC
-	TRBD1	TRBV7-2	TRBJ1-4	CASSLGHRGPNEKLFF	TGTGCCAGCAGCTTAGGGCACAGGGGGCCTAATGAAAAACTGTTTTTT
-	-	TRBV7-9	TRBJ2-7	CASSKADGPSYEQYF	TGTGCCAGCAGCAAAGCGGACGGACCGTCCTACGAGCAGTACTTC